This T cell receptor beta chain was identified during a study of shared clonotypes between healthy human individuals. Sorted subsets were amplified in replicate PCRs using 200 ng DNA, 25,000 to 30,000 T cell genomes. Repertoires were generated with immunoSEQ multiplex PCR, while TCRdb's copy carries only in-frame clones and drops some. The sample contains about 2,500,000 clones, around nine tenths of which appear only once. Germline-derived CDR1 and CDR2 are SGHNT and YYREEE (reference sequence). V lost 4 bases to trimming and J lost 2 bases, with 16 bases between them. CDR3 size: 16 residues. Sequenced input: naive CD4+ T cells sorted from blood. This sample's subset: CD45RA+ positively selected. This clonotype was obtained from a young man in good health. This rearrangement joins TRBV5-4 to TRBJ1-3; the D gene is possibly TRBD1 (5 bases). The CDR3 DNA is TGTGCCAGCAGCGCCGTTGAGGGGCGAACTGGAAACACCATATATTTT. Amino acids: CASSAVEGRTGNTIYF.